The entry below gives a single T cell receptor (beta chain) sequence along with its context. Its antigen is as yet unknown. The data belong to a study of beta chain features in type 1 diabetes. Purities over 95% were achieved in all sorted populations. Of the isolated RNA, all was reverse transcribed, and so the sequenced material was expressed TCRB transcripts. TCRdb keeps only in-frame clones here, not all; method: immunoSEQ multiplex PCR. The sample lists 300,000 to 350,000 clones; 13% were seen once. This CDR3 comprises 14 residues. Germline loops: CDR1 SNHLY, CDR2 FYNNEI. Trimming removed 1 base from V and 2 bases from J; junction bases left unmatched: 1. Findings and limits, study-wide: Patients and controls would share equally any PCR tilt toward shorter templates. People with Type 1 diabetes carried modestly yet significantly shorter TCRB CDR3s in all four CD4+ subsets.

Material for sequencing was naive CD4+ T cells from blood. The clonotype comes from a woman under 30 with type 1 diabetes. The J gene is TRBJ2-5, the V gene TRBV2; 7 nucleotides line up with TRBD2. DNA for the CDR3: TGTGCCAGCAGTGAAGTAGCGGGTCAAGAGACCCAGTACTTC. Encoded protein: CASSEVAGQETQYF.